The clone carrying this TCR beta chain appeared a few times. Its specificity is not known. Treatment given: roughly 10-day PBMC culture with coronavirus spike peptide pools or control peptides (ViraFEST assay). ViraFEST expanded antigen-specific T cells with peptide pools, then sequenced TCRs. Each well received two million PBMCs, cultured with 10 IU/ml IL-2 and about 10 ug/ml peptide pools. This sample stems from a study of vaccination and CD4 T cells after COVID-19. For the study at large: Overlapping SARS-CoV-2, HCoV-NL63, HCoV-OC43 and HCoV-229E spike peptides were used to stimulate cells. For control cultures, the treatment was a CEFX pool, an HIV-1 Nef pool, or no peptide.

The Oncomine TCR Beta short-read assay was what sequenced the DNA obtained from cultured CD4+ T cells. TCRdb re-called the PCR reads with MiXCR, one entry per CDR3 protein. The table shows about 7,000 distinct CDR3 sequences, with under 75% occurring only once. This CDR3 has 17 residues. The V and J ends lost 5 bases and 0 bases, in that order; junction bases with no gene match: 11. In germline, CDR1 is SGHNT, CDR2 YENEEA. This receptor was taken from a human donor who had recovered from COVID-19. Material for sequencing was CD4+ T cells from blood, cultured in vitro. The chain links TRBV11-3 to TRBJ1-1, with 8 positions matching TRBD1. CDR3 residues: CASSPWTGHLMNTEAFF. The CDR3 bases are TGTGCCAGCAGCCCCTGGACAGGGCACTTAATGAACACTGAAGCTTTCTTT.